This T cell receptor beta chain was profiled in a study of T cell repertoires in ileal Crohn's disease. The overall study: Thiopurines (around ten) or anti-TNF agents (more than 17) were given postoperatively to about half.

The CDR3 loop spans 15 amino acids. Germline CDR1 SQVTM, CDR2 ANQGSEA. V was clipped by 1 base and J by 9 bases; unmatched bases: 7. Study-wide findings and caveats: All patients with clonality above 26.8% had endoscopic recurrence. Active smokers at surgery had more clonal expansions than non-smokers.

Generated by immunoSEQ multiplex PCR, the TCRdb table keeps only in-frame clones and is missing some. The profile shows about 17,000 clones, approximately 60% of them singletons. On this clone itself: What it binds is unknown.

The rearrangement uses TRBV29-1 and TRBJ2-1; 12 bases fit TRBD2. The clonotype comes from an adult with Crohn's disease. Sequencing was performed on ileal tissue. The CDR3: CSVEGKLAGGGEQFF. The DNA for the CDR3 is TGCAGCGTTGAAGGGAAACTAGCGGGAGGAGGTGAGCAGTTCTTC.